The T cell receptor beta chain under discussion was sequenced for a study of cytomegalovirus exposure and HLA in healthy donors. The study's findings and limits: The number of N-insertions in an Asian-associated ancestry cluster was reportedly below the approximately 700-donor mean in a later analysis.

From germline, CDR1 is SGHNT and CDR2 YENEEA. The CDR3 is 15 amino acids. V was trimmed by 0 bases and J by 3 bases, leaving 11 bases between them. With 60 Vbeta and 13 Jbeta primers, the PCR was carried out. Profiled with immunoSEQ multiplex PCR; TCRdb holds only in-frame clones, not every one. The table shows over 85,000 clones, with about 80% occurring only once. Remarks on this clone: Antigen unknown.

The V and J genes are TRBV11-3 and TRBJ1-1, with a possible D match to TRBD1 (6 bases). This receptor was identified in a man aged 30-40 years in good health and CMV-seronegative. Sequenced: PBMCs. Here the CDR3 reads CASSLETGQYTEAFF. CDR3 DNA: TGTGCCAGCAGCTTAGAAACCGGACAGTACACTGAAGCTTTCTTT.